This T cell receptor (beta chain) was observed in a study of T-cell memory formation after mild COVID-19. Study as a whole: There were largely donor-specific TCR clusters.

Each CDR3 protein is one row after TCRdb ran MiXCR on the 5' RACE reads. The repertoire includes under 550,000 distinct CDR3 sequences, 15% to 20% of them detected once, and 9% to 15% sits in the top ten. General study results and limits: CD4/CD8 balance held among clones contracting day 15 to 85, and later expanders leaned CD4+.

With regard to this clonotype: The antigen is unknown.

Germline lookup yields CDR1 SGHAT and CDR2 FQNNGV. The V end was cut by 1 base, the J end by 6 bases, with 15 bases between. The CDR3 is 15 amino acids. Sequenced material: PBMCs or a T cell subset sorted from them (not recorded which). The chain links TRBV11-2 to TRBJ1-2; TRBD1 is a possible D gene (5 bases). The sequence derives from an adult woman who had mild COVID-19 (a few samples of this study predate the infection). Cell type and time point are not known. This CDR3 reads CASSLGAAGLNGYTF. CDR3 DNA: TGTGCCAGCAGCTTAGGAGCCGCGGGGCTAAATGGCTACACCTTC. The whole variable domain, remainder taken from reference TRBV11-2 and TRBJ1-2, is EAGVAQSPRYKIIEKRQSVAFWCNPISGHATLYWYQQILGQGPKLLIQFQNNGVVDDSQLPKDRFSAERLKGVDSTLKIQPAKLEDSAVYLCASSLGAAGLNGYTFGSGTRLTVV.